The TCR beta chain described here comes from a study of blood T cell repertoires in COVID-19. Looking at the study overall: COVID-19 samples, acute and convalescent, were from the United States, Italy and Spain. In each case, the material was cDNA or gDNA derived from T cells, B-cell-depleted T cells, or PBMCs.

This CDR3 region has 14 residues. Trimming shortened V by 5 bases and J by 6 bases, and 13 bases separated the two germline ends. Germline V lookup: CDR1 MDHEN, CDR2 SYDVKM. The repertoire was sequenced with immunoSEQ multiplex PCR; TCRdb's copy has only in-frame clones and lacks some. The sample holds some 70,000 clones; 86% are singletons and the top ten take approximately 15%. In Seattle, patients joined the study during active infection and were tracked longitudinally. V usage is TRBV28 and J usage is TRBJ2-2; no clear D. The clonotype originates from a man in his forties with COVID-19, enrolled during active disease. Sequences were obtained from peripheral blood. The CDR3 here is CASSPYLVAGELFF. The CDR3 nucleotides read TGTGCCAGCAGTCCCTATTTGGTTGCCGGGGAGCTGTTTTTT.